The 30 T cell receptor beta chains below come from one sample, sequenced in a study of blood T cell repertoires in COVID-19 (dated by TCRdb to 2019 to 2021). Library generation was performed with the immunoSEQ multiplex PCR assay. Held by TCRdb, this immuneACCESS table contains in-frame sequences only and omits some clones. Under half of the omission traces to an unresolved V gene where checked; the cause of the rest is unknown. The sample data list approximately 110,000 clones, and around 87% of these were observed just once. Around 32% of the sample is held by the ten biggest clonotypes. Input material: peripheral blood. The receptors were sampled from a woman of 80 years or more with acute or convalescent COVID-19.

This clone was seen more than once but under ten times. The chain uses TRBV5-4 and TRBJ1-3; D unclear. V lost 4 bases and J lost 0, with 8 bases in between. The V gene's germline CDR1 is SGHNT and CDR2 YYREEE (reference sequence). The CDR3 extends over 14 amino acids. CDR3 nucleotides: TGTGCCAGCAGCCCGGCGGGCTCTGGAAACACCATATATTTT. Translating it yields CASSPAGSGNTIYF.

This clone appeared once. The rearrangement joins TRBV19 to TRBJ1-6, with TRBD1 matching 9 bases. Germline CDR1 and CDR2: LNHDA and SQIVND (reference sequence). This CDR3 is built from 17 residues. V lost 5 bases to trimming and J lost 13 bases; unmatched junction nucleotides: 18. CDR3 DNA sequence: TGTGCCAGTAGTGAAGCCGGGACAGGGTGGATGCTTTGGCCCCTCCACTTT. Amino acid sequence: CASSEAGTGWMLWPLHF.

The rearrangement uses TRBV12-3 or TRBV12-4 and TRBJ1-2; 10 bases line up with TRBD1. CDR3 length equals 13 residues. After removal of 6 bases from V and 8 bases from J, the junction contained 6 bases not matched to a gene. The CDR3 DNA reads TGTGCCAGCAGCCCCTGGACAGGGGGGGGCTACACCTTC. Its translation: CASSPWTGGGYTF.

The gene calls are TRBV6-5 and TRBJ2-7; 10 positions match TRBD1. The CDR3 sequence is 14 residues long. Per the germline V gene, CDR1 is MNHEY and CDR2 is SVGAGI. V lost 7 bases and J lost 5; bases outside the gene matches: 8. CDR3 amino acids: CASKAGQGRNEQYF. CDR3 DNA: TGTGCCAGCAAGGCGGGACAGGGGCGCAACGAGCAGTACTTC.

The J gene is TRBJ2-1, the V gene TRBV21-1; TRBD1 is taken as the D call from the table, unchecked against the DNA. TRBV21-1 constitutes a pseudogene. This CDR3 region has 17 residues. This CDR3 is CASSKVVRGTSYNEQFF. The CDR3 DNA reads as TGTGCCAGCAGCAAAGTGGTTAGGGGAACCTCCTACAATGAGCAGTTCTTC.

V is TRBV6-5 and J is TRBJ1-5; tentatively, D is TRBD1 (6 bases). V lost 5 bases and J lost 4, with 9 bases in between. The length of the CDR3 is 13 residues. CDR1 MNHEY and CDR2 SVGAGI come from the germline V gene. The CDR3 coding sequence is TGTGCCAGCAGTATTACAGGGAATCAGCCCCAGCATTTT. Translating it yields CASSITGNQPQHF.

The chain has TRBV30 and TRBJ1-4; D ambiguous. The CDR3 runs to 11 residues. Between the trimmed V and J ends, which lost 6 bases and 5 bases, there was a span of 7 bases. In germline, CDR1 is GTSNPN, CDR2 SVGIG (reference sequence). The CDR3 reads CACPQNEKLFF. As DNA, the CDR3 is TGTGCCTGCCCTCAGAATGAAAAACTGTTTTTT.

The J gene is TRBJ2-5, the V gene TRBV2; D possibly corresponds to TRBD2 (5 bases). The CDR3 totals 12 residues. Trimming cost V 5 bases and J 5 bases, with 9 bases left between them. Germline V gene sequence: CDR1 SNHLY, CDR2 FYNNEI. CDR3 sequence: CASSTRPETQYF. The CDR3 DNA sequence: TGTGCCAGCAGTACTAGACCGGAGACCCAGTACTTC. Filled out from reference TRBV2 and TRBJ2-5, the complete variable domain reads EPEVTQTPSHQVTQMGQEVILRCVPISNHLYFYWYRQILGQKVEFLVSFYNNEISEKSEIFDDQFSVERPDGSNFTLKIRSTKLEDSAMYFCASSTRPETQYFGPGTRLLVL.

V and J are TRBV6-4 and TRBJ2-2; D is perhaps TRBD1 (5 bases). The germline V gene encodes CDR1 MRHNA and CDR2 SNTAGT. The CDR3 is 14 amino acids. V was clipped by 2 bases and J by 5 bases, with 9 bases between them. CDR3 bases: TGTGCCAGCAGTGACGAGGCAGGGACCGGGGAGCTGTTTTTT. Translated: CASSDEAGTGELFF.

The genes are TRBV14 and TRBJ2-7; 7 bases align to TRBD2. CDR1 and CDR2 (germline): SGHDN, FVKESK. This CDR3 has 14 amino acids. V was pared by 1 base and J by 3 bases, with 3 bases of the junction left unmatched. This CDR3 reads CASSQGLANYEQYF. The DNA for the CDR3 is TGTGCCAGCAGCCAAGGACTAGCAAACTACGAGCAGTACTTC.

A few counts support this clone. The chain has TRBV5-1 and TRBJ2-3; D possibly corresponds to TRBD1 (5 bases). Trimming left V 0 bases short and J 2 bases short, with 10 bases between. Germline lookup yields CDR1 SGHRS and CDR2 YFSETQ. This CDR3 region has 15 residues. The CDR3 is CASSLGQKTTDTQYF. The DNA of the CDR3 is TGCGCCAGCAGCTTGGGACAGAAGACCACAGATACGCAGTATTTT.

This CDR3 reads CASREVGYTF. In DNA form, the CDR3 reads TGTGCCAGCCGGGAGGTTGGCTACACCTTC. V gene TRBV19 combines with J gene TRBJ1-2; D uncertain. The germline CDR1 and CDR2 sequences are LNHDA and SQIVND (reference sequence). V was trimmed by 9 bases and J by 7 bases, leaving 9 bases between them. This CDR3 has 10 amino acids.

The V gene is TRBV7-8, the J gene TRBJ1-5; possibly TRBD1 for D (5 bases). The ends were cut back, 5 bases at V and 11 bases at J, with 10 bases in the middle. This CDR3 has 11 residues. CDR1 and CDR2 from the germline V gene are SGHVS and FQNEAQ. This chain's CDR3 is CASSITGTQHF. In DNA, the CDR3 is TGTGCCAGCAGCATAACAGGAACCCAGCATTTT.

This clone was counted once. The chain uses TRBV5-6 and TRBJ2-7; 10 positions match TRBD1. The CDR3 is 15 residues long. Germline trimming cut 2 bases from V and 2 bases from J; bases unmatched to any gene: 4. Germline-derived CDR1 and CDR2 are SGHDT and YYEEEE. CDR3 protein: CASSFKDRGTYEQYF. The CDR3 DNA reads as TGTGCCAGCAGCTTTAAGGACAGGGGGACCTACGAGCAGTACTTC.

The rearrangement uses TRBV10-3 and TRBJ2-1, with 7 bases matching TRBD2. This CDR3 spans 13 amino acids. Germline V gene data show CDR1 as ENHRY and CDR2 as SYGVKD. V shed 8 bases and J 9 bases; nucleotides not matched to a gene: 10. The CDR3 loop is CAIEFGGGGEQFF. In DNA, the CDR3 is TGTGCCATCGAATTCGGCGGGGGAGGTGAGCAGTTCTTC.

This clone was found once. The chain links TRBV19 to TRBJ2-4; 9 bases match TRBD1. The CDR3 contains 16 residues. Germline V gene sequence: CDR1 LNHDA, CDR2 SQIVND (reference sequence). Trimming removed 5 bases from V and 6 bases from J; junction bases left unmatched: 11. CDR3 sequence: CASSFPGTGFGNIQYF. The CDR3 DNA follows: TGTGCCAGTAGTTTTCCCGGGACAGGGTTCGGAAACATTCAGTACTTC.

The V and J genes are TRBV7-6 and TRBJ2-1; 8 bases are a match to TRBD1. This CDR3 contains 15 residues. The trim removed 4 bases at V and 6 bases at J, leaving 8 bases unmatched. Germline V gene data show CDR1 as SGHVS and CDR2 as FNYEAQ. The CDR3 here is CASSYSTGEVNEQFF. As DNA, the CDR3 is TGTGCCAGCAGCTATTCGACAGGGGAAGTCAATGAGCAGTTCTTC.

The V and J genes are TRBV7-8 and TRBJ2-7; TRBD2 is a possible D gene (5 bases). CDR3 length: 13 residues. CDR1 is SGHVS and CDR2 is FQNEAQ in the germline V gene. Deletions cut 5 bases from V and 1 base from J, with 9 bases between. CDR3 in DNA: TGTGCCAGCAGCCCCCGGACTTCCTACGAGCAGTACTTC. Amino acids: CASSPRTSYEQYF.

The CDR3, as DNA: TGTGCCTGGAGGGCCGGCGCGGGCGCCACAGATACGCAGTATTTT. Its protein is CAWRAGAGATDTQYF. The genes are TRBV30 and TRBJ2-3; TRBD2 might be the D (5 bases). Between the trimmed V and J ends, which lost 3 bases and 2 bases, there was a span of 15 bases. Germline V gives CDR1 GTSNPN, CDR2 SVGIG (reference sequence). The CDR3 sequence is 15 residues long.

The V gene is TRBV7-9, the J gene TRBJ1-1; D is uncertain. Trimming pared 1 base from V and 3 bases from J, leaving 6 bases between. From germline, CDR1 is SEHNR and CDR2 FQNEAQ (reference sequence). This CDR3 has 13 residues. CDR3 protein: CASSLDTYTEAFF. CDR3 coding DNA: TGTGCCAGCAGCTTAGACACCTACACTGAAGCTTTCTTT.

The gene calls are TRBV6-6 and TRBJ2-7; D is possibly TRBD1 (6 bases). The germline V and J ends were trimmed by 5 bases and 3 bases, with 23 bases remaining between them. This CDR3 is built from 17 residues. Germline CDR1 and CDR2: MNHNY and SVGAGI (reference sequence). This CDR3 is CASSQLPRGASIYEQYF. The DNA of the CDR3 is TGTGCCAGCAGTCAGCTTCCCAGGGGCGCAAGCATCTACGAGCAGTACTTC.

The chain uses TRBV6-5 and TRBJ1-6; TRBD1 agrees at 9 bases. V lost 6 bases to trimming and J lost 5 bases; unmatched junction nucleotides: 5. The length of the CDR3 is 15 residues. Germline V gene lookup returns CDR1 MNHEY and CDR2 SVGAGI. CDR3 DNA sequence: TGTGCCAGCAGCCGGACAGGGGCCAATAATTCACCCCTCCACTTT. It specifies CASSRTGANNSPLHF.

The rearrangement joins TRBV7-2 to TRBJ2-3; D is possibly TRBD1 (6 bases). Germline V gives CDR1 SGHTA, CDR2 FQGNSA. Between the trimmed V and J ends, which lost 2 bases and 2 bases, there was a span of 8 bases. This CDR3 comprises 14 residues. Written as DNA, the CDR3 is TGTGCCAGCAGCTTAAACAGGGTCACAGATACGCAGTATTTT. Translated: CASSLNRVTDTQYF.

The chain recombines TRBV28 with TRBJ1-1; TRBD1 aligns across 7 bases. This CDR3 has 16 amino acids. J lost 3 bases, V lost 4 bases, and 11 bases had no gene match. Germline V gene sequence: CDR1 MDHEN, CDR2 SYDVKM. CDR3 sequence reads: CASSYPTGAKDTEAFF. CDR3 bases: TGTGCCAGCAGTTACCCCACAGGGGCTAAGGACACTGAAGCTTTCTTT.

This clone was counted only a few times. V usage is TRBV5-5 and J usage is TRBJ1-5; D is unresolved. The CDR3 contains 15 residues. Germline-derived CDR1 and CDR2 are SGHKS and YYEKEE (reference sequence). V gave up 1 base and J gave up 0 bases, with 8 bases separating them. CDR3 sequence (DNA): TGTGCCAGCAGCTTGTCCGGTTATAGCAATCAGCCCCAGCATTTT. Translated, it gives CASSLSGYSNQPQHF.

DNA for the CDR3: TGTGCCAGCAGCCAAGTCTCAGGGGCGCTCACTCGAGGGAACACTGAAGCTTTCTTT. This gives the protein CASSQVSGALTRGNTEAFF. The chain couples TRBV3-1 (or the pseudogene TRBV3-2) to TRBJ1-1; weak D call: TRBD1 (6 bases). CDR1 and CDR2 from the germline V gene are LGHDT and YNNKEL (reference sequence). There are 19 residues in the CDR3. V lost 1 base and J lost 1, with 22 bases in between.

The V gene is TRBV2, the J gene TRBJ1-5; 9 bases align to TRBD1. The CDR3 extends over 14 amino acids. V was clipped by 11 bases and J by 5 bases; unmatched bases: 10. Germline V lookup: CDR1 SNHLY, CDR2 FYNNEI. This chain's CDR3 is CAVDRGLHDQPQHF. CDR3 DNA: TGTGCCGTGGACAGGGGCCTACATGATCAGCCCCAGCATTTT.

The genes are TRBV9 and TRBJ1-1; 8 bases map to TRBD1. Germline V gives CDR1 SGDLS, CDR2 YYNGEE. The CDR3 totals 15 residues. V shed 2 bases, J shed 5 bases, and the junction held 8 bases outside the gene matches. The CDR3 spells CASSVSQGAGTEAFF. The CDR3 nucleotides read TGTGCCAGCAGCGTTAGCCAGGGGGCAGGAACTGAAGCTTTCTTT.

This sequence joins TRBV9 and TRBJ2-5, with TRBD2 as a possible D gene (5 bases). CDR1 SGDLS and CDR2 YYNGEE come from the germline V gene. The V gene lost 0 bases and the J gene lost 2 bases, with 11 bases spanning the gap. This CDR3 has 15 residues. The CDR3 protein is CASSVASGRQETQYF. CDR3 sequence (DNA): TGTGCCAGCAGCGTAGCTTCGGGAAGGCAAGAGACCCAGTACTTC.

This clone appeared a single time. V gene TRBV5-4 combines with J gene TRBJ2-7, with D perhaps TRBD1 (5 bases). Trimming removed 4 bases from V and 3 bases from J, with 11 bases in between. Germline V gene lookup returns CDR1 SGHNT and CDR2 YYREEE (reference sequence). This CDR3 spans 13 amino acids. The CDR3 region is CASSQDRVYEQYF. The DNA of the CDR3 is TGTGCCAGCAGCCAAGACAGAGTCTACGAGCAGTACTTC.